A selection of T cell receptor beta chains follows, all from one sample in a study of shared clonotypes between healthy human individuals. Measured with immunoSEQ multiplex PCR; TCRdb has only the in-frame clones, and not every one. The sample lists about 1 million clones, under 80% occurring once. Input material: memory CD4+ T cells sorted from blood. The receptor set was obtained from a man in his late teens or twenties in good health. Both conserved end residues are part of each CDR3. A D gene is named only where the DNA matches it firmly. A row's size may be missing; if present it is once, few, many or a size class.

NA TRBJ2-7 TRBV5-4 NA CASSSTKSSYEQYF TGTGCCAGCAGCTCTACTAAGAGCTCCTACGAGCAGTACTTC
NA TRBJ1-2 TRBV4-1 NA CASSQEGRPNYGYTF TGCGCCAGCAGCCAAGAGGGAAGGCCTAACTATGGCTACACCTTC
NA TRBJ1-1 TRBV10-3 TRBD1 CAITTDRGGTRTEAFF TGTGCCATCACCACAGACAGGGGTGGAACGAGGACTGAAGCTTTCTTT
NA TRBJ2-7 TRBV5-6 NA CASSRRVAEQYF TGTGCCAGCAGCCGGCGGGTCGCCGAGCAGTACTTC
NA TRBJ1-4 TRBV19 NA CASTPLATNEKLFF TGTGCCAGTACCCCACTTGCAACTAATGAAAAACTGTTTTTT
NA TRBJ1-4 TRBV14 NA CASSPRQAREEKLFF TGTGCCAGCAGCCCGCGACAGGCCCGAGAAGAAAAACTGTTTTTT
NA TRBJ1-2 TRBV6-1 TRBD1 CASSEGISTGVYGYTF TGTGCCAGCAGTGAAGGAATTTCGACAGGGGTCTATGGCTACACCTTC
NA TRBJ1-1 TRBV19 NA CASSMVGRQAFF TGTGCCAGTAGTATGGTGGGCAGGCAAGCTTTCTTT
few TRBJ1-4 TRBV28 NA CASSFRTGSEKLFF TGTGCCAGCAGTTTTAGGACGGGAAGTGAAAAACTGTTTTTT
NA TRBJ2-5 TRBV5-6 NA CASSLGYRYQETQYF TGTGCCAGCAGCTTGGGGTACAGGTACCAAGAGACCCAGTACTTC
NA TRBJ1-1 TRBV7-9 NA CASSRSGVRAEAFF TGTGCCAGCAGCCGATCAGGGGTCCGCGCTGAAGCTTTCTTT
NA TRBJ2-6 TRBV7-6 NA CASSLARGIRSGANVLTF TGTGCCAGCAGCTTAGCTAGGGGGATTCGCTCTGGGGCCAACGTCCTGACTTTC
NA TRBJ2-1 TRBV10-3 NA CAISEFGGSGNEQFF TGTGCCATCAGTGAATTTGGCGGAAGCGGGAATGAGCAGTTCTTC
NA TRBJ2-7 TRBV6-5 NA CASSSPVGGYEQYF TGTGCCAGCAGTTCCCCCGTGGGGGGCTACGAGCAGTACTTC
NA TRBJ1-3 TRBV7-2 NA CASSFGPSSGNTIYF TGTGCCAGCAGCTTTGGACCGAGCTCTGGAAACACCATATATTTT
NA TRBJ1-2 TRBV5-1 NA CASSLDYSYGYTF TGCGCCAGCAGCTTGGACTACAGCTATGGCTACACCTTC
NA TRBJ2-4 TRBV27 TRBD2 CASSTRRSGEGNRWANIQYF TGTGCCAGCAGTACCCGACGAAGCGGGGAGGGGAATCGTTGGGCAAACATTCAGTACTTC
NA TRBJ1-1 TRBV5-6 NA CASSGEPKTEAFF TGTGCCAGCAGCGGGGAACCCAAGACTGAAGCTTTCTTT
NA TRBJ1-1 TRBV2 NA CASSSTTGRGYTEAFF TGTGCCAGCAGTTCTACAACAGGGAGGGGGTACACTGAAGCTTTCTTT
NA TRBJ1-3 TRBV28 TRBD1 CASSLLGGQYSGNTIYF TGTGCCAGCAGTTTATTGGGGGGACAGTACTCTGGAAACACCATATATTTT
NA TRBJ1-1 TRBV10-3 TRBD1 CAISNKQGANTEAFF TGTGCCATCAGTAACAAACAGGGGGCGAACACTGAAGCTTTCTTT
NA TRBJ1-1 TRBV2 NA CASSAWEGTEAFF TGTGCCAGCAGTGCTTGGGAGGGCACTGAAGCTTTCTTT
NA TRBJ2-7 TRBV7-2 TRBD2 CASSSFSGSYEQYF TGTGCCAGCAGCTCATTTAGCGGGTCCTACGAGCAGTACTTC
NA TRBJ1-3 TRBV7-2 TRBD1 CASSPRGPSGNTIYF TGTGCCAGCAGCCCGAGGGGGCCTTCTGGAAACACCATATATTTT
once TRBJ2-5 TRBV28 NA CASSSGRDPQETQYF TGTGCCAGCAGTTCTGGCCGGGACCCTCAAGAGACCCAGTACTTC
NA TRBJ1-5 TRBV28 NA CASSLVRGNNQPQHF TGTGCCAGCAGTTTGGTCAGGGGTAACAATCAGCCCCAGCATTTT
NA TRBJ1-1 TRBV19 TRBD1 CASSKARQGTEAFF TGTGCCAGTAGTAAGGCCCGACAGGGTACTGAAGCTTTCTTT
NA TRBJ1-2 TRBV9 NA CASSVTLNYGYTF TGTGCCAGCAGCGTAACATTAAACTATGGCTACACCTTC
few TRBJ2-7 TRBV6-1 TRBD1 CASSRDRGYEQYF TGTGCCAGCAGCCGGGACAGGGGGTACGAGCAGTACTTC
NA TRBJ1-1 TRBV6-1 NA CASSAPWAAETQNTEAFF TGTGCCAGCAGTGCCCCTTGGGCGGCAGAGACCCAGAACACTGAAGCTTTCTTT
NA TRBJ1-3 TRBV5-5 NA CASSFTPSSGNTIYF TGTGCCAGCAGCTTTACACCGAGCTCTGGAAACACCATATATTTT
NA TRBJ1-1 TRBV27 NA CASSFGSRGSYTEAFF TGTGCCAGCAGTTTCGGTTCTCGGGGCTCATACACTGAAGCTTTCTTT
NA TRBJ2-1 TRBV9 TRBD2 CASSVSSGSSYNEQFF TGTGCCAGCAGCGTATCTAGCGGGAGCTCCTACAATGAGCAGTTCTTC
few TRBJ1-5 TRBV7-9 NA CASSDLVHLWDQPQHF TGTGCCAGCAGCGACCTGGTACACCTATGGGATCAGCCCCAGCATTTT
NA TRBJ1-2 TRBV19 NA CASSIRAGNSYTF TGTGCCAGTAGTATACGAGCCGGGAATAGCTACACCTTC
NA TRBJ2-1 TRBV7-2 NA CASSLSWGSYNEQFF TGTGCCAGCAGCCTCAGTTGGGGGTCCTACAATGAGCAGTTCTTC
NA TRBJ1-3 TRBV5-1 NA CASSRGTESSGNTIYF TGCGCCAGCAGCAGAGGGACCGAGAGCTCTGGAAACACCATATATTTT
NA TRBJ2-7 TRBV6-1 NA CASSAMYEQYF TGTGCCAGCAGTGCAATGTACGAGCAGTACTTC
few TRBJ2-5 TRBV30 NA CAWSVQAFLETQYF TGTGCCTGGAGTGTACAGGCTTTCCTCGAGACCCAGTACTTC
once TRBJ2-7 TRBV2 NA CASSLGTPAYEQYF TGTGCCAGCAGTCTTGGGACCCCCGCCTACGAGCAGTACTTC
NA TRBJ1-2 TRBV15 NA CATSRDGGLGLQHTF TGTGCCACCAGCAGAGATGGGGGTTTGGGACTCCAGCACACCTTC
NA TRBJ1-1 TRBV10-2 NA CASTRTGNTEAFF TGCGCCAGCACTAGGACGGGGAACACTGAAGCTTTCTTT
once TRBJ2-7 TRBV5-4 NA CASSFPGPYEQYF TGTGCCAGCAGCTTTCCAGGGCCCTACGAGCAGTACTTC
few TRBJ1-1 TRBV6-4 NA CASRRTMNTEAFF TGTGCCAGCAGGCGGACAATGAACACTGAAGCTTTCTTT
NA TRBJ2-7 TRBV7-2 NA CASSFTQGTYEQYF TGTGCCAGCAGCTTCACACAGGGTACCTACGAGCAGTACTTC